A selection of T cell receptor beta chains follows, all from one sample in a study of identical twins. TCRdb re-called the 5' RACE reads through MiXCR, storing one row per CDR3 protein. The sample shows fewer than 650,000 distinct CDR3 sequences, roughly 9.9% of them seen only once. Separately, the same data were catalogued under a study of yellow fever vaccine responses in identical twins.

Sequencing was carried out using PBMCs. Receptors originate from a woman younger than 30 in good health. The CDR3 runs from the conserved cysteine through the conserved F or W. A D gene is named only where the DNA matches it firmly. Clone size is stated in some rows and not others, as once, few, many or a class when expanded.

d_call: TRBD2
v_call: TRBV7-2
j_call: TRBJ2-3
clone_size: few
cdr3_aa: CASTTGGGADTQYF
cdr3_nt: TGTGCCAGCACCACCGGCGGGGGGGCAGATACGCAGTATTTT

d_call: TRBD2
v_call: TRBV20-1
j_call: TRBJ2-1
clone_size: few
cdr3_aa: CSGGLADYNEQFF
cdr3_nt: TGCAGCGGGGGACTAGCGGATTACAATGAGCAGTTCTTC

d_call: -
v_call: TRBV20-1
j_call: TRBJ2-3
clone_size: -
cdr3_aa: CSAPHSHTQYF
cdr3_nt: TGCAGTGCTCCCCACAGCCATACGCAGTATTTT

d_call: TRBD2
v_call: TRBV4-3
j_call: TRBJ2-7
clone_size: many
cdr3_aa: CASSQDLAGAYEQYF
cdr3_nt: TGCGCCAGCAGCCAAGATCTAGCGGGGGCCTACGAGCAGTACTTC

d_call: -
v_call: TRBV7-2
j_call: TRBJ2-3
clone_size: few
cdr3_aa: CASSQMESPRDTQYF
cdr3_nt: TGTGCCAGCAGCCAGATGGAGTCACCGAGGGATACGCAGTATTTT

d_call: -
v_call: TRBV20-1
j_call: TRBJ2-3
clone_size: many
cdr3_aa: CSARTGTDTQYF
cdr3_nt: TGCAGCGCCCGGACAGGCACAGATACGCAGTATTTT

d_call: TRBD1
v_call: TRBV6-1
j_call: TRBJ2-7
clone_size: many
cdr3_aa: CASSEDIGTASYEQYF
cdr3_nt: TGTGCCAGCAGTGAAGATATCGGGACAGCCTCCTACGAGCAGTACTTC

d_call: TRBD1
v_call: TRBV6-2/TRBV6-3
j_call: TRBJ2-7
clone_size: few
cdr3_aa: CATIGQVSYEQYF
cdr3_nt: TGTGCCACCATCGGACAGGTGTCCTACGAGCAGTACTTC

d_call: TRBD1
v_call: TRBV29-1
j_call: TRBJ1-2
clone_size: -
cdr3_aa: CSVSRGDGYTF
cdr3_nt: TGCAGCGTGAGCAGGGGGGATGGCTACACCTTC

d_call: TRBD2
v_call: TRBV28
j_call: TRBJ2-2
clone_size: many
cdr3_aa: CASSLSGSNSGELFF
cdr3_nt: TGTGCCAGCAGCCTTAGCGGGAGTAACTCCGGGGAGCTGTTTTTT

d_call: TRBD2
v_call: TRBV11-2
j_call: TRBJ2-4
clone_size: many
cdr3_aa: CASSARLAGESGKNIQYF
cdr3_nt: TGTGCCAGCAGCGCCCGACTAGCGGGGGAGTCAGGCAAAAACATTCAGTACTTC

d_call: TRBD2
v_call: TRBV12-3/TRBV12-4
j_call: TRBJ2-3
clone_size: -
cdr3_aa: CASSPGSGSPDTQYF
cdr3_nt: TGTGCCAGCAGTCCCGGTAGCGGGAGTCCAGATACGCAGTATTTT

d_call: -
v_call: TRBV7-2
j_call: TRBJ2-3
clone_size: -
cdr3_aa: CASSLLEADTQYF
cdr3_nt: TGTGCCAGCAGCTTGCTAGAAGCTGATACGCAGTATTTT

d_call: -
v_call: TRBV5-1
j_call: TRBJ2-1
clone_size: few
cdr3_aa: CASSLPPAVSYNEQFF
cdr3_nt: TGCGCCAGCAGCTTGCCCCCGGCCGTGTCATACAATGAGCAGTTCTTC

d_call: -
v_call: TRBV5-1
j_call: TRBJ2-7
clone_size: few
cdr3_aa: CASSLGHTSSYEQYF
cdr3_nt: TGCGCCAGCAGCTTAGGCCATACGAGCTCCTACGAGCAGTACTTC

d_call: TRBD1
v_call: TRBV3-1
j_call: TRBJ2-1
clone_size: -
cdr3_aa: CASSQAGQGGFF
cdr3_nt: TGTGCCAGCAGCCAAGCCGGACAGGGCGGGTTCTTC

d_call: -
v_call: TRBV30
j_call: TRBJ2-5
clone_size: -
cdr3_aa: CAWSSRETQYF
cdr3_nt: TGTGCCTGGAGTTCTCGAGAGACCCAGTACTTC

d_call: TRBD1
v_call: TRBV27
j_call: TRBJ2-7
clone_size: few
cdr3_aa: CASSPEGTGTYEQYF
cdr3_nt: TGTGCCAGCAGTCCAGAAGGGACAGGGACCTACGAGCAGTACTTC

d_call: -
v_call: TRBV5-1
j_call: TRBJ2-1
clone_size: many
cdr3_aa: CASSLAGRDRYNEQFF
cdr3_nt: TGCGCCAGCAGCTTGGCCGGGCGGGACCGATACAATGAGCAGTTCTTC

d_call: -
v_call: TRBV27
j_call: TRBJ2-3
clone_size: many
cdr3_aa: CASSLRPPGIGPERGTDTQYF
cdr3_nt: TGTGCCAGCAGTTTACGGCCACCTGGTATTGGGCCGGAGAGGGGCACAGATACGCAGTATTTT

d_call: TRBD1
v_call: TRBV14
j_call: TRBJ2-2
clone_size: few
cdr3_aa: CASSQEGQGPSTGELFF
cdr3_nt: TGTGCCAGCAGCCAAGAGGGACAGGGGCCTTCTACCGGGGAGCTGTTTTTT

d_call: TRBD2
v_call: TRBV5-1
j_call: TRBJ2-1
clone_size: -
cdr3_aa: CASHPLAGGPNEQFF
cdr3_nt: TGCGCCAGCCACCCCTTAGCGGGAGGGCCCAATGAGCAGTTCTTC

d_call: -
v_call: TRBV4-3
j_call: TRBJ2-2
clone_size: many
cdr3_aa: CASSQDPGLTTGELFF
cdr3_nt: TGCGCCAGCAGCCAAGACCCCGGGCTCACCACCGGGGAGCTGTTTTTT

d_call: -
v_call: TRBV5-1
j_call: TRBJ2-2
clone_size: -
cdr3_aa: CASAEREGPNTGELFF
cdr3_nt: TGCGCCAGCGCGGAAAGAGAGGGACCGAACACCGGGGAGCTGTTTTTT

d_call: -
v_call: TRBV7-9
j_call: TRBJ2-3
clone_size: -
cdr3_aa: CASSLAGMTSTDTQYF
cdr3_nt: TGTGCCAGCAGCTTAGCAGGGATGACTAGCACAGATACGCAGTATTTT

d_call: -
v_call: TRBV4-2
j_call: TRBJ2-2
clone_size: few
cdr3_aa: CASSQDFLRARDTGELFF
cdr3_nt: TGTGCCAGCAGCCAAGACTTCCTGAGGGCGCGAGACACCGGGGAGCTGTTTTTT

d_call: -
v_call: TRBV11-2
j_call: TRBJ2-4
clone_size: -
cdr3_aa: CASHDGGPDIQYF
cdr3_nt: TGTGCCAGCCATGATGGGGGTCCGGACATTCAGTACTTC

d_call: TRBD2
v_call: TRBV6-2/TRBV6-3
j_call: TRBJ2-5
clone_size: -
cdr3_aa: CASSSRTSGRETQYF
cdr3_nt: TGTGCCAGCAGTTCAAGGACTAGCGGGAGAGAGACCCAGTACTTC

d_call: TRBD1
v_call: TRBV27
j_call: TRBJ2-7
clone_size: many
cdr3_aa: CASSLGQGNYEQYF
cdr3_nt: TGTGCCAGCAGTTTGGGACAGGGAAACTACGAGCAGTACTTC

d_call: TRBD1
v_call: TRBV5-6
j_call: TRBJ2-2
clone_size: many
cdr3_aa: CASSPAGRTGNTGELFF
cdr3_nt: TGTGCCAGCAGCCCGGCCGGAAGGACAGGGAACACCGGGGAGCTGTTTTTT

d_call: TRBD1
v_call: TRBV6-1
j_call: TRBJ2-3
clone_size: few
cdr3_aa: CASSEVLTGGRDTQYF
cdr3_nt: TGTGCCAGCAGTGAAGTATTAACAGGGGGTAGGGATACGCAGTATTTT

d_call: -
v_call: TRBV3-1
j_call: TRBJ2-7
clone_size: -
cdr3_aa: CASSHGASGYEQYF
cdr3_nt: TGTGCCAGCAGCCATGGAGCCAGCGGCTACGAGCAGTACTTC

d_call: TRBD1
v_call: TRBV5-1
j_call: TRBJ2-7
clone_size: few
cdr3_aa: CASSDGQVLLHEQYF
cdr3_nt: TGCGCCAGCAGCGACGGACAGGTTCTCCTTCACGAGCAGTACTTC

d_call: -
v_call: TRBV25-1
j_call: TRBJ1-3
clone_size: -
cdr3_aa: CASSELDPSGNTIYF
cdr3_nt: TGTGCCAGCAGTGAATTAGACCCCTCTGGAAACACCATATATTTT

d_call: TRBD1
v_call: TRBV29-1
j_call: TRBJ2-5
clone_size: -
cdr3_aa: CSVATDRGETQYF
cdr3_nt: TGCAGCGTCGCTACCGACAGGGGGGAGACCCAGTACTTC

d_call: -
v_call: TRBV6-1
j_call: TRBJ2-7
clone_size: many
cdr3_aa: CASSGLGETSYEQYF
cdr3_nt: TGTGCCAGCAGCGGGCTGGGGGAGACATCCTACGAGCAGTACTTC

d_call: TRBD1
v_call: TRBV20-1
j_call: TRBJ1-4
clone_size: many
cdr3_aa: CSAGETGGQGKLFF
cdr3_nt: TGCAGTGCTGGAGAGACAGGGGGCCAGGGAAAACTGTTTTTT

d_call: TRBD1
v_call: TRBV18
j_call: TRBJ2-3
clone_size: few
cdr3_aa: CASSPTEGQGFGTQYF
cdr3_nt: TGTGCCAGCTCACCAACCGAGGGACAGGGGTTCGGTACGCAGTATTTT

d_call: TRBD1
v_call: TRBV12-3/TRBV12-4
j_call: TRBJ2-3
clone_size: few
cdr3_aa: CASSGQATDTQYF
cdr3_nt: TGTGCCAGCTCCGGACAGGCCACAGATACGCAGTATTTT

d_call: -
v_call: TRBV7-2
j_call: TRBJ2-3
clone_size: many
cdr3_aa: CASSLDRVASTDTQYF
cdr3_nt: TGTGCCAGCAGCTTAGATAGGGTGGCTAGCACAGATACGCAGTATTTT

d_call: -
v_call: TRBV30
j_call: TRBJ2-1
clone_size: few
cdr3_aa: CARTSPSYNEQFF
cdr3_nt: TGTGCCCGTACTAGCCCTTCCTACAATGAGCAGTTCTTC

d_call: TRBD2
v_call: TRBV6-2/TRBV6-3
j_call: TRBJ2-3
clone_size: few
cdr3_aa: CASSYLAGDGTQYF
cdr3_nt: TGTGCCAGCAGTTACCTAGCGGGAGATGGTACGCAGTATTTT

d_call: -
v_call: TRBV15
j_call: TRBJ2-7
clone_size: few
cdr3_aa: CATSREHGTLWNEQYF
cdr3_nt: TGTGCCACCAGCAGAGAGCACGGGACCCTCTGGAACGAGCAGTACTTC

d_call: -
v_call: TRBV18
j_call: TRBJ2-3
clone_size: few
cdr3_aa: CASSKAESTDTQYF
cdr3_nt: TGTGCCAGCTCAAAAGCGGAGAGCACAGATACGCAGTATTTT

d_call: TRBD1
v_call: TRBV20-1
j_call: TRBJ2-6
clone_size: -
cdr3_aa: CSARPDRVASGANVLTF
cdr3_nt: TGCAGTGCTAGACCCGACAGGGTCGCATCCGGGGCCAACGTCCTGACTTTC

d_call: -
v_call: TRBV7-9
j_call: TRBJ2-7
clone_size: many
cdr3_aa: CASSFSGDFYEQYF
cdr3_nt: TGTGCCAGCAGCTTCTCGGGGGACTTCTACGAGCAGTACTTC

d_call: -
v_call: TRBV7-9
j_call: TRBJ2-3
clone_size: -
cdr3_aa: CASSQAAGRTDTQYF
cdr3_nt: TGTGCCAGCAGCCAGGCGGCGGGGCGGACAGATACGCAGTATTTT

d_call: TRBD1
v_call: TRBV20-1
j_call: TRBJ1-4
clone_size: many
cdr3_aa: CSAKRGTGGEKLFF
cdr3_nt: TGCAGTGCTAAGCGCGGGACAGGGGGTGAAAAACTGTTTTTT

d_call: -
v_call: TRBV11-1
j_call: TRBJ2-3
clone_size: few
cdr3_aa: CASSSSRTVHTDTQYF
cdr3_nt: TGTGCCAGCAGCTCTTCGCGGACAGTTCACACAGATACGCAGTATTTT

d_call: -
v_call: TRBV28
j_call: TRBJ2-3
clone_size: -
cdr3_aa: CASSEHRPSTDTQYF
cdr3_nt: TGTGCCAGCAGCGAACACAGACCTAGCACAGATACGCAGTATTTT

d_call: -
v_call: TRBV20-1
j_call: TRBJ2-1
clone_size: -
cdr3_aa: CSALLWSSYNEQFF
cdr3_nt: TGCAGTGCTCTGCTCTGGAGCTCCTACAATGAGCAGTTCTTC